Listed here are 6 T cell receptor beta chains from one sample, sequenced in a study of T cell responses to AZD1222 COVID-19 vaccine (dated by TCRdb to the early 2020s). Sample time point, as interpreted from the label and publication: baseline before first vaccination. The sample's treatment or condition label, in plain terms: meningococcal conjugate vaccine given as trial control. The library was obtained by the immunoSEQ multiplex PCR assay. Entries here come from immuneACCESS through TCRdb and include only in-frame sequences with V and J called. Some clones fail to appear in such tables; in the studies checked, an unresolved V gene covers under half of the shortfall, and the cause of the remainder is unknown. This sample comprises about 120,000 clones, roughly 88% of them detected only once. The top ten clones comprise 3% to 4% of the sample. Source: peripheral blood, taken on day 0 of MenACWY control vaccination. All receptors derive from an adult in good health.

The chain is built from TRBV27 and TRBJ1-5, with D maybe TRBD1 (5 bases). Looked up from germline, CDR1 is MNHEY and CDR2 is SMNVEV (reference sequence). The CDR3 extends over 14 amino acids. The ends were cut back, 6 bases at V and 3 bases at J, with 12 bases in the middle. This CDR3 reads CASSLTGINQPQHF. The CDR3 DNA reads TGTGCCAGCAGCCTTACAGGAATCAATCAGCCCCAGCATTTT.

The chain joins TRBV2 to TRBJ1-1; the D is unclear. Germline CDR1 SNHLY, CDR2 FYNNEI. The CDR3 spans 13 residues. Trimming cost V 4 bases and J 1 base, with 7 bases left between them. CDR3 in amino acids: CASSVNGNTEAFF. In nucleotides, the CDR3 is TGTGCCAGCAGTGTTAATGGGAACACTGAAGCTTTCTTT.

The rearrangement links TRBV7-3 to TRBJ2-7; D possibly matches TRBD1 or TRBD2 (6 bases each). The CDR3 covers 12 residues. CDR1 is SGHTA, CDR2 FQGTGA, per germline. Trimming shortened V by 8 bases and J by 4 bases, and 12 bases separated the two germline ends. In nucleotides, the CDR3 is TGTGCCAGCGGGGGGCCCATGTACGAGCAGTACTTC. Residues: CASGGPMYEQYF.

This clone has just a few counts. The rearrangement joins TRBV19 to TRBJ1-2, with TRBD1 matching over 11 bases. CDR1 LNHDA and CDR2 SQIVND come from the germline V gene (reference sequence). V was clipped by 3 bases and J by 8 bases; unmatched bases: 5. The CDR3 length is 14 residues. Here the CDR3 reads CASSIGQGARGYTF. The CDR3 nucleotides read TGTGCCAGTAGTATCGGACAGGGGGCGCGGGGCTACACCTTC.

The rearrangement links TRBV10-2 to TRBJ1-5; D gene unclear. Germline V gene sequence: CDR1 WSHSY, CDR2 SAAADI. The CDR3 spans 14 residues. The V end lost 2 bases, the J end lost 1 base, and 6 bases lay between the germline ends. CDR3 DNA: TGCGCCAGCAGTGAGAAGTGGAGCAATCAGCCCCAGCATTTT. Residues: CASSEKWSNQPQHF.

This clone has just a few counts. The chain combines TRBV10-3 with TRBJ1-1, with 8 bases identical to TRBD1. There are 14 residues in the CDR3. J lost 5 bases, V lost 6 bases, and 8 bases had no gene match. Germline CDR1 and CDR2: ENHRY and SYGVKD. The CDR3 nucleotides are TGTGCCATCAGAGCCACAGGGGGGCGTACTGAAGCTTTCTTT. Protein: CAIRATGGRTEAFF.